The present entry profiles one T cell receptor (beta chain) with its context. Its cognate antigen is unknown. The PCR employed 60 Vbeta primers together with 13 Jbeta primers. Data came from immunoSEQ multiplex PCR; TCRdb stores just in-frame clones and leaves some out. The table records about 120,000 clones, 80% of them present only once. Losses at the gene ends were 4 bases for V and 5 bases for J; bases not matched to a gene: 10. Germline V gene sequence: CDR1 SGHNT, CDR2 YYREEE (reference sequence). The CDR3 sequence is 15 residues long. The data derive from a study of cytomegalovirus exposure and HLA in healthy donors. Whole-study findings and limits: There were a few CMV-associated chains whose specificity for CMV antigens was confirmed in vitro. As was reported, the HLA-A and HLA-B alleles of most subjects were accurately predicted from TCR beta sequences.

V is TRBV5-4 and J is TRBJ1-1; 8 nucleotides align to TRBD1. The receptor was isolated from a female donor in good health and CMV-seronegative. Sequenced input: PBMCs. CDR3 loop: CASSRKGQGETEAFF. CDR3 nucleotides: TGTGCCAGCAGCAGAAAAGGACAGGGTGAGACTGAAGCTTTCTTT.